Listed here are 25 T cell receptor beta chains from one sample, sequenced in a study of T cells in Graves' hyperthyroidism and ophthalmopathy. Amplification of TCR beta CDR3 regions was performed using RNA transcripts as template. HTBI primers were used for first-round RT-PCR of the TCR CDR3. TCRdb passed the multiplex PCR reads through MiXCR, listing each CDR3 protein once. The sample contains 550,000 to 600,000 distinct CDR3 sequences, 14% of which appear only once. Sequencing was done on a sample of blood. The receptor source for this set is a young woman with Graves' ophthalmopathy.

In this sample, this clonotype turned up a few times. This may be a read error, as it is one base from a much larger clone. The chain links TRBV11-2 to TRBJ1-1, with unresolved D. The CDR3 runs 14 residues. The ends were cut back, 2 bases at V and 3 bases at J, with 10 bases in the middle. Germline-derived CDR1 and CDR2 are SGHAT and FQNNGV. Written as DNA, the CDR3 is TGTGCCAGCAGCTTACGGGTGTTGTACACTGAAGCTTTCTTT. Its protein product is CASSLRVLYTEAFF.

This clonotype was seen a few times. The chain employs TRBV5-6 and TRBJ1-3, with TRBD1 matching over 8 bases. The CDR3 runs 14 residues. Germline V gene data show CDR1 as SGHDT and CDR2 as YYEEEE. J gave up 4 bases and V 4 bases, and 4 bases lay outside the gene matches. CDR3 in DNA: TGTGCCAGCAGCCCCCGGGACAGGGGAAACACCATATATTTT. Translated, it gives CASSPRDRGNTIYF.

CDR3 region: CASSLLYGANVLTF. In DNA, the CDR3 is TGTGCCAGCAGCTTGTTATATGGGGCCAACGTCCTGACTTTC. The chain has TRBV5-6 and TRBJ2-6, with D unresolved. Trimming removed 1 base from V and 3 bases from J, with 5 bases in between. The germline gives CDR1 SGHDT, CDR2 YYEEEE. CDR3 size: 14 residues. The full variable domain, its missing parts supplied by reference TRBV5-6 and TRBJ2-6, is DAGVTQSPTHLIKTRGQQVTLRCSPKSGHDTVSWYQQALGQGPQFIFQYYEEEERQRGNFPDRFSGHQFPNYSSELNVNALLLGDSALYLCASSLLYGANVLTFGAGSRLTVL.

This clonotype was observed a handful of times. J is TRBJ1-3 and V is TRBV30, with 7 bases that match TRBD1. V shed 4 bases and J 0 bases; nucleotides not matched to a gene: 3. The V gene's germline CDR1 is GTSNPN and CDR2 SVGIG (reference sequence). The CDR3 spans 14 residues. The CDR3 region is CAWTGGASGNTIYF. As DNA, the CDR3 is TGTGCCTGGACAGGGGGGGCCTCTGGAAACACCATATATTTT.

This chain joins TRBV28 and TRBJ2-4; tentatively, D is TRBD2 (5 bases). V lost 4 bases and J 4 bases, leaving 8 bases between the germline ends. The CDR3 is 13 amino acids. Germline CDR1 reads MDHEN; CDR2 reads SYDVKM. The CDR3 sequence: CASSSGNKNIQYF. CDR3 coding DNA: TGTGCCAGCAGTTCCGGGAATAAAAACATTCAGTACTTC.

This clonotype was counted many times. The chain is built from TRBV13 and TRBJ2-5; D may be TRBD2 (6 bases). The CDR3 length is 14 residues. Germline assignment: CDR1 PRHDT and CDR2 FYEKMQ (reference sequence). V was clipped by 0 bases and J by 4 bases, with 9 bases between them. CDR3 sequence reads: CASSLGWEVETQYF. The DNA of the CDR3 is TGTGCCAGCAGCTTAGGGTGGGAGGTAGAGACCCAGTACTTC.

This clonotype was recorded at least ten times. The V call is TRBV25-1, the J call TRBJ2-7, with 11 bases matching TRBD2. The CDR3 covers 14 residues. Germline CDR1 is MGHDK and CDR2 is SYGVNS. The trim removed 4 bases at V and 7 bases at J, leaving 6 bases unmatched. The CDR3 loop is CASSVAGGLREQYF. The CDR3 nucleotides are TGTGCCAGCAGTGTAGCGGGAGGGCTGAGGGAGCAGTACTTC.

This clonotype was counted at least ten times. The chain employs TRBV12-3 or TRBV12-4 and TRBJ2-1, with 13 bases that match TRBD2. V lost 8 bases, J lost 7 bases, and 5 bases stayed unmatched. This CDR3 is 14 amino acids long. The CDR3 DNA follows: TGTGCCAGCGACGGGACTAGCGGGAATAATGAGCAGTTCTTC. It is translated as CASDGTSGNNEQFF.

This clonotype has a count of ten or more. The chain uses TRBV6-5 and TRBJ1-5; D call uncertain. Germline V gene lookup returns CDR1 MNHEY and CDR2 SVGAGI. Trimming stripped 0 bases from V and 6 bases from J, with 15 bases between. The CDR3 contains 16 residues. The CDR3 DNA is TGTGCCAGCAGTTACTCCTCGACGGGTCGTAGTCAGCCCCAGCATTTT. This encodes CASSYSSTGRSQPQHF.

The J gene is TRBJ1-5, the V gene TRBV12-3 or TRBV12-4; 7 bases agree with TRBD1. Trimming removed 3 bases from V and 5 bases from J; junction bases left unmatched: 4. The CDR3 contains 14 residues. The CDR3 reads CASSFQGVHQPQHF. The CDR3 region has the DNA TGTGCCAGCAGTTTTCAGGGGGTGCATCAGCCCCAGCATTTT.

This clonotype appeared many times. This rearrangement joins TRBV2 to TRBJ2-7, with D maybe TRBD1 (6 bases). CDR1 SNHLY and CDR2 FYNNEI come from the germline V gene. CDR3 length: 16 residues. The V gene lost 6 bases and the J gene lost 1 base, with 19 bases spanning the gap. This chain's CDR3 is CASSPTGWSPSYEQYF. The CDR3 DNA reads TGTGCCAGCAGCCCCACAGGGTGGAGCCCATCCTACGAGCAGTACTTC.

This clonotype was counted at least ten times. The CDR3: CASSPSPGQGAFF. The DNA of the CDR3 is TGTGCCAGCAGCCCTAGCCCGGGACAGGGAGCTTTCTTT. The V gene is TRBV13, the J gene TRBJ1-1, with 9 bases that match TRBD1. Per germline, CDR1 PRHDT and CDR2 FYEKMQ (reference sequence). The CDR3 is 13 amino acids. After removal of 5 bases from V and 10 bases from J, the junction contained 8 bases not matched to a gene.

There are many counts of this clonotype. The rearrangement links TRBV2 to TRBJ1-5; 8 bases match TRBD1. The CDR3 runs to 14 residues. CDR1 SNHLY and CDR2 FYNNEI come from the germline V gene. The J segment lost 2 bases and the V segment lost 6 bases, leaving 3 bases of the junction unmatched. The CDR3 DNA reads as TGTGCCAGCAGGGACAGGGTCGGCAATCAGCCCCAGCATTTT. Amino acids: CASRDRVGNQPQHF.

This clonotype appeared many times. The V call is TRBV6-1, the J call TRBJ1-5, with D possibly TRBD1 on 5 matching bases. CDR3 length: 13 residues. Germline V gene lookup returns CDR1 MNHNS and CDR2 SASEGT. The V gene lost 6 bases and the J gene lost 7 bases, with 13 bases spanning the gap. In nucleotides, the CDR3 is TGTGCCAGCAGCTTACAGGAGGGCCAGCCCCAGCATTTT. As protein: CASSLQEGQPQHF.

This clonotype has ten or more counts. DNA of the CDR3: TGTGCCAGCAGTTACGGGACAGGGTCGAATGGCTACACCTTC. It yields the protein CASSYGTGSNGYTF. This chain links TRBV6-5 with TRBJ1-2; 9 positions agree with TRBD1. The ends lost 2 bases at V and 6 bases at J; junction bases unmatched: 4. The CDR3 has 14 residues. Germline lookup yields CDR1 MNHEY and CDR2 SVGAGI.

This clonotype showed up many times. The CDR3 nucleotides read TGTGCCAGCAGCTTCATTGCCGCTCGGGACAGGGGGAATGAGCAGTTCTTC. Encoded protein: CASSFIAARDRGNEQFF. This chain connects TRBV5-6 to TRBJ2-1; 11 positions match TRBD1. The junction had 11 bases not matched to a gene; V was cut back by 2 bases and J by 7 bases. From germline, CDR1 is SGHDT and CDR2 YYEEEE. CDR3 length: 17 amino acids.

This clonotype was counted many times. The chain is built from TRBV27 and TRBJ1-6; D not certain. The length of the CDR3 is 16 residues. V shed 3 bases and J shed 6 bases, with 15 bases lying between them. Germline CDR1 and CDR2: MNHEY and SMNVEV (reference sequence). CDR3: CASSFGGGVRNSPLHF. The CDR3 DNA is TGTGCCAGCAGTTTCGGCGGTGGAGTTCGTAATTCACCCCTCCACTTT.

This clonotype has at least ten counts. The chain recombines TRBV6-1 with TRBJ2-7, with D perhaps matching TRBD2 (7 bases). The CDR3 has 16 residues. Trimming removed 6 bases at V and 2 bases at J, with 20 bases between. Per the germline V gene, CDR1 is MNHNS and CDR2 is SASEGT. For the CDR3, the DNA is TGTGCCAGCAGGCAAAGGGGGGGCGCGGTCACCTACGAGCAGTACTTC. Translated: CASRQRGGAVTYEQYF.

As for this clonotype: One junction end disagrees with the germline gene, perhaps due to a read error. The chain links TRBV20-1 to TRBJ2-5; TRBD1 aligns across 7 bases. Germline V gene data show CDR1 as DFQATT and CDR2 as SNEGSKA (reference sequence). There are 13 residues in the CDR3. In DNA, the CDR3 is TGCAGTGCATTGGGACAGTGGCGAGAGACCCGGTACTTC. Translating gives CSALGQWRETRYF.

This clonotype was counted many times. The chain is built from TRBV12-5 and TRBJ1-2; the match to TRBD1 covers 9 bases. This CDR3 has 19 amino acids. Germline V gene lookup returns CDR1 LGHNT and CDR2 FRNRAP. Trimming cost V 2 bases and J 2 bases; bases outside gene matches: 15. The CDR3 reads CASGLSRDRVRGLNYGYTF. DNA for the CDR3: TGTGCTAGTGGTTTGTCTCGGGACAGGGTGAGGGGATTAAACTATGGCTACACCTTC.

This clonotype came up a few times. The J gene is TRBJ1-1, the V gene TRBV30; D uncertain. CDR1 and CDR2 (germline): GTSNPN, SVGIG (reference sequence). V was pared by 0 bases and J by 3 bases, with 5 bases between. CDR3 length equals 12 residues. CDR3 sequence reads: CAWSVLDTEAFF. Written as DNA, the CDR3 is TGTGCCTGGAGTGTACTGGACACTGAAGCTTTCTTT.

This chain connects TRBV2 to TRBJ2-7; D uncertain. Trimming left V 7 bases short and J 7 bases short, with 20 bases between. Germline values: CDR1 SNHLY, CDR2 FYNNEI. The CDR3 has 14 amino acids. DNA of the CDR3: TGTGCCAGCATGGGCTCACCCACGAGAAGGGAGCAGTACTTC. As protein: CASMGSPTRREQYF. Variable domain in full (rest from reference TRBV2 and TRBJ2-7): EPEVTQTPSHQVTQMGQEVILRCVPISNHLYFYWYRQILGQKVEFLVSFYNNEISEKSEIFDDQFSVERPDGSNFTLKIRSTKLEDSAMYFCASMGSPTRREQYFGPGTRLTVT.

This clonotype was observed a handful of times. This chain joins TRBV12-3 or TRBV12-4 and TRBJ1-3; TRBD1 might be the D (5 bases). Trimming left V 1 base short and J 0 bases short, with 10 bases between. CDR3 length: 16 residues. CDR3 sequence reads: CASSLGVGVSGNTIYF. For the CDR3, the DNA is TGTGCCAGCAGTTTAGGGGTAGGGGTCTCTGGAAACACCATATATTTT.

This clonotype was observed a few times. The CDR3 bases are TGTGCCAGCAGTTTTAGGCGGGGGCGAGGGGACACTGAAGCTTTCTTT. Amino acid sequence: CASSFRRGRGDTEAFF. The chain joins TRBV28 to TRBJ1-1, with D perhaps TRBD1 (6 bases). Trimming pared 3 bases from V and 3 bases from J, leaving 17 bases between. This CDR3 has 16 residues. From germline, CDR1 is MDHEN and CDR2 SYDVKM.

This clonotype was detected a few times. The gene calls are TRBV19 and TRBJ2-7; 10 bases agree with TRBD1. This CDR3 region has 15 residues. Trimming at V came to 0 bases and at J to 2 bases, leaving 1 base not matched to a gene. Germline values: CDR1 LNHDA, CDR2 SQIVND (reference sequence). The CDR3 coding sequence is TGTGCCAGTAGTATAGATGGGACAGGGGCCTACGAGCAGTACTTC. Translation: CASSIDGTGAYEQYF. Variable domain in full (rest from reference TRBV19 and TRBJ2-7): DGGITQSPKYLFRKEGQNVTLSCEQNLNHDAMYWYRQDPGQGLRLIYYSQIVNDFQKGDIAEGYSVSREKKESFPLTVTSAQKNPTAFYLCASSIDGTGAYEQYFGPGTRLTVT.